The 8 T cell receptor beta chains below were found in one sample sequenced in a study of cytomegalovirus exposure and HLA in healthy donors. PCR involved 60 Vbeta and 13 Jbeta primers. TCRdb's table, derived via immunoSEQ multiplex PCR, lists solely in-frame clones and lacks some. The sample has under 130,000 clones; 77% are singletons. Input material: PBMCs. Receptors were obtained from a woman aged 40 to 50 in good health and CMV-seropositive.

The chain links TRBV28 to TRBJ1-2; TRBD1 matches at 10 bases. CDR1 MDHEN and CDR2 SYDVKM come from the germline V gene. This CDR3 spans 15 amino acids. With V trimmed by 5 bases and J by 4 bases, 7 bases remained unmatched. DNA for the CDR3: TGTGCCAGCAGTGCCGGGACAGGGGCTTTCTATGGCTACACCTTC. This sequence encodes CASSAGTGAFYGYTF.

The genes are TRBV21-1 and TRBJ2-5; TRBD2 was called by the table and not checked on the DNA. The DNA end lines up better with TRBJ2-7; the J call may be wrong. TRBV21-1 is shown as a pseudogene. The CDR3 is made up of 15 amino acids. CDR3: CASSDERLVSYEQYF. The CDR3 bases are TGTGCCAGCAGCGATGAGAGACTAGTCTCCTACGAGCAGTACTTC.

The chain employs TRBV6-6 and TRBJ1-4, with D possibly matching TRBD1 (5 bases). V was trimmed by 7 bases and J by 4 bases, leaving 19 bases between them. In germline, CDR1 is MNHNY, CDR2 SVGAGI (reference sequence). The CDR3 consists of 16 residues. Here the CDR3 DNA reads TGTGCCAGCAAACGGGGGGGTTTAGGTCGTAATGAAAAACTGTTTTTT. Protein product: CASKRGGLGRNEKLFF.

This clone has only a few counts. The chain combines TRBV5-6 with TRBJ2-5; possibly TRBD2 for D (5 bases). Germline V gene sequence: CDR1 SGHDT, CDR2 YYEEEE. The V end lost 3 bases, the J end lost 5 bases, and 14 bases lay between the germline ends. The CDR3 contains 14 residues. The CDR3 here is CASSYGSRGETQYF. The CDR3 DNA reads as TGTGCCAGCAGCTATGGATCCCGGGGTGAGACCCAGTACTTC.

The CDR3 here is CASSSGLAGNNEQFF. CDR3 bases: TGTGCCAGCAGTTCCGGACTAGCGGGGAACAATGAGCAGTTCTTC. The chain combines TRBV28 with TRBJ2-1, with TRBD2 identical over 12 bases. Germline loops: CDR1 MDHEN, CDR2 SYDVKM. V was clipped by 4 bases and J by 5 bases; unmatched bases: 3. This CDR3 spans 15 amino acids.

The genes are TRBV4-1 and TRBJ2-5; weak D call: TRBD2 (5 bases). The V end lost 0 bases, the J end lost 5 bases, and 13 bases lay between the germline ends. Germline-derived CDR1 and CDR2 are MGHRA and YSYEKL. This CDR3 is built from 15 residues. The CDR3 coding sequence is TGCGCCAGCAGCCAAGATTCAGGTGTAGCGGAGACCCAGTACTTC. Residues: CASSQDSGVAETQYF.

The chain employs TRBV9 and TRBJ1-3; D is uncertain. This CDR3 spans 13 amino acids. Trimming pared 1 base from V and 3 bases from J, leaving 5 bases between. Germline V gene sequence: CDR1 SGDLS, CDR2 YYNGEE. The CDR3 DNA reads as TGTGCCAGCAGCGTAAACGGTGGAAACACCATATATTTT. Encoded protein: CASSVNGGNTIYF.

The J gene is TRBJ1-5, the V gene TRBV7-2, with no clear D. CDR3 size: 15 residues. CDR1 is SGHTA, CDR2 FQGNSA, per germline. V shed 5 bases and J shed 0 bases, with 11 bases lying between them. The CDR3 bases are TGTGCCAGCAGCCCGCAGATACATAGCAATCAGCCCCAGCATTTT. Its protein product is CASSPQIHSNQPQHF.